This T cell receptor (beta chain) came from a study of technical replicates of blood from a handful of donors. The data were produced by immunoSEQ multiplex PCR, yet TCRdb's version contains in-frame clones alone and is incomplete. The table shows tens of thousands of clones, with about 95% occurring only once. The source is a human donor in good health. The sample comprised T cells isolated from PBMCs.

The CDR3 spells CASSLFGGYSSYEQYF. Here the CDR3 DNA reads TGTGCCAGCAGCTTGTTTGGCGGGTATAGCTCCTACGAGCAGTACTTC. J is TRBJ2-7 and V is TRBV5-6; D possibly corresponds to TRBD2 (5 bases). CDR1 and CDR2 from the germline V gene are SGHDT and YYEEEE. CDR3 length: 16 residues. Trimming took off 1 base at V and 0 bases at J, with 14 bases between the two ends.